Listed below are T cell receptor beta chains from one sample, sequenced in a study of blood T cell repertoires in COVID-19. Libraries were prepared by immunoSEQ multiplex PCR; TCRdb keeps only in-frame clonotypes and omits some of them. The sample contains around 300,000 clones, 65% to 90% of which appear only once. Material: peripheral blood. The source is a human donor in a cohort sampled during active COVID-19. CDR3s leave out the opening cysteine and the closing phenylalanine or tryptophan.

j_gene | v_gene | CDR3aa
TRBJ1-4 | TRBV7-9 | ASSSWTGVGEKLF
TRBJ1-2 | TRBV2 | ASREPAGNYGYT
TRBJ2-7 | TRBV27 | ASSREQGYEQY
TRBJ1-2 | TRBV12-3/TRBV12-4 | ASSLRTDYGYT
TRBJ1-2 | TRBV4-1 | ASSQSRGVGHHGYT
TRBJ2-3 | TRBV2 | ASRGGDTQY
TRBJ2-1 | TRBV27 | ASRTQGMAYNEQF
TRBJ2-3 | TRBV7-2 | ASSLRWGLTDTQY
TRBJ2-7 | TRBV18 | ASSRSLSSYEQY
TRBJ2-2 | TRBV19 | ASISGGRNTGELF
TRBJ2-7 | TRBV12-3/TRBV12-4 | ASSWTGAGEQY
TRBJ2-7 | TRBV6-6 | ASTRGTGEYEQY
TRBJ1-4 | TRBV6-1 | ASSDLSANEKLF
TRBJ1-2 | TRBV28 | ASREYYGYT